Many counts were recorded for the clone carrying this T cell receptor (beta chain). What it binds is not known. The data belong to a study of T cells after posttransplantation cyclophosphamide. Study-wide results and limits: Blood and skin or GI T cell repertoires showed limited TRB overlap.

TCRdb's table, derived via immunoSEQ multiplex PCR, lists solely in-frame clones and lacks some. In total the sample includes around 35,000 clones, none of them seen once. The sample taken for sequencing was PBMCs. The origin of this receptor is a girl aged 5 to 17 in good health, CMV-negative, and a related stem cell transplant donor.

The CDR3 here is CASSLPGYNEKLFF. Here the CDR3 DNA reads TGTGCCAGCAGCTTACCAGGGTATAATGAAAAACTGTTTTTT. V gene TRBV7-9 combines with J gene TRBJ1-4, with D possibly matching TRBD1 (5 bases). This CDR3 comprises 14 residues. Trimming shortened V by 2 bases and J by 4 bases, and 8 bases separated the two germline ends. Germline loops: CDR1 SEHNR, CDR2 FQNEAQ (reference sequence).